These 13 T cell receptor beta chains share one sample of origin, sequenced in a study of CD8+CD57+ T cells in acquired aplastic anemia. The use of genomic DNA as template underpinned the TCR beta VDJ and CDR3 profiling. TCRdb passed the reads through MiXCR, listing each CDR3 protein once. Of about 190,000 distinct CDR3 sequences listed, around half are singletons. Sequencing was done on a sample of sorted CD4+, CD8+, or CD8+CD57+ T cells (not recorded which) from PBMCs. All receptors come from a human donor in good health, serving as a control.

In the case of this clonotype: A much larger clonotype is one base distant, so this may be a read error. The chain uses TRBV25-1 and TRBJ1-2; D remains ambiguous. The CDR3 is 13 residues long. CDR1 MGHDK and CDR2 SYGVNS come from the germline V gene. V was trimmed by 7 bases and J by 5 bases, leaving 14 bases between them. CDR3 in amino acids: CASMLSSRYGYTF. CDR3 in DNA: TGTGCCAGCATGCTTAGCTCTAGGTATGGCTACACCTTC.

Comments on this clonotype: A read error may explain this, as a much larger clone is one base away. Likely a read error: the CDR3 ends without its conserved phenylalanine or tryptophan. The CDR3 is CASSLIRGGGTEAFL. For the CDR3, the DNA is TGTGCCAGCAGCCTTATCAGGGGGGGCGGCACTGAAGCTTTCCTT. The rearrangement joins TRBV14 to TRBJ1-1; 7 bases align to TRBD1. Germline CDR1 and CDR2: SGHDN and FVKESK. The CDR3 is 15 amino acids. The ends lost 4 bases at V and 4 bases at J; junction bases unmatched: 9.

Worth noting for this clonotype: Without the conserved terminal phenylalanine or tryptophan, this CDR3 likely stems from a read error. The DNA is omitted, as the CDR3 cannot be located on it reliably, and the CDR3 follows TCRdb's listing. This chain joins TRBV7-9 and TRBJ1-6. Looked up from germline, CDR1 is SEHNR and CDR2 is FQNEAQ (reference sequence). The CDR3 length equals 8 residues, ends included. CDR3 loop: CASINNHT.

As for this clonotype: At one of its ends the junction is not consistent with the germline gene, which may arise from a read error. This chain connects TRBV7-2 to TRBJ2-5; TRBD2 aligns across 7 bases. The CDR3 length is 17 residues. In germline, CDR1 is SGHTA, CDR2 FQGNSA. The CDR3 is CASSLGWNGGIQETQNF. CDR3 sequence (DNA): TGTGCCAGCAGCTTAGGTTGGAACGGGGGGATCCAAGAGACCCAGAACTTC.

Worth noting for this clonotype: A read error is possible here, since a much larger clone lies one base away. The chain has TRBV3-1 and TRBJ2-3; D is possibly TRBD2 (7 bases). V shed 5 bases and J shed 6 bases, with 18 bases lying between them. Looked up from germline, CDR1 is LGHDT and CDR2 is YNNKEL (reference sequence). The CDR3 has 15 residues. CDR3 DNA: TGTGCCAGCAGCTTTGGTTCGGGGGGCCTGGATACGCAGTATTTT. This gives the protein CASSFGSGGLDTQYF.

The chain employs TRBV29-1 and TRBJ2-7; D is possibly TRBD1 or TRBD2 (5 bases each). CDR3 length: 12 residues. From germline, CDR1 is SQVTM and CDR2 ANQGSEA. The V gene lost 6 bases and the J gene lost 0 bases, with 9 bases spanning the gap. The CDR3, as DNA: TGCAGCGTCGGGACGGTCTCCTACGAGCAGTACTTC. Its protein is CSVGTVSYEQYF.

This clonotype has a single count. Its ends do not fully match the called genes, so a read error is possible. Here the CDR3 DNA reads TGTGCTAGCAGCTTAAGATTAGGGCAGGGAGTACTGAAGCATTTT. Encoded protein: CASSLRLGQGVLKHF. The rearrangement uses TRBV7-7 and TRBJ1-5; tentative D call: TRBD1 (5 bases). The CDR3 is made up of 15 amino acids. Germline assignment: CDR1 SSHAT and CDR2 FNYEAQ (reference sequence).

This clonotype turned up a few times. The CDR3 region has the DNA TGTGCCAGTAGCCCAGGGATGGGCTACGAGCAGTACTTC. Protein sequence: CASSPGMGYEQYF. The gene calls are TRBV19 and TRBJ2-7; a weak D match, TRBD1 (5 bases). The CDR3 totals 13 residues. Germline CDR1 LNHDA, CDR2 SQIVND (reference sequence). The V gene lost 6 bases and the J gene lost 3 bases, with 12 bases spanning the gap.

The chain joins TRBV10-3 to TRBJ2-5, with 8 nucleotides matching TRBD1. Germline CDR1 ENHRY, CDR2 SYGVKD. The junction had 6 bases not matched to a gene; V was cut back by 4 bases and J by 5 bases. CDR3 length: 14 residues. CDR3 sequence (DNA): TGTGCCATCAGTGGCGGACAGGGACCGGAGACCCAGTACTTC. As protein: CAISGGQGPETQYF.

This chain joins TRBV10-2 and TRBJ2-7, with a tentative D call TRBD2 (5 bases). The CDR3 spans 13 residues. CDR1 and CDR2 (germline): WSHSY, SAAADI. V was pared by 6 bases and J by 6 bases, with 15 bases between. CDR3 in amino acids: CASRLSGTSEQYF. For the CDR3, the DNA is TGCGCCAGCAGACTCAGTGGCACTAGCGAGCAGTACTTC.

On this clonotype: A much larger clone sits a single nucleotide away, making a read error possible. It is likely a read error, because the conserved phenylalanine at the end of the CDR3 is missing. The rearrangement joins TRBV18 to TRBJ2-7; the D is unclear. V was shortened by 3 bases and J by 0 bases, with 9 bases between the two germline ends. The CDR3 runs to 14 residues. Looked up from germline, CDR1 is KGHSH and CDR2 is LQKENI. As DNA, the CDR3 is TGTGCCAGCTCACCGGTAGGTTACTCCTACGAGCAGTACTCC. Encoded protein: CASSPVGYSYEQYS.

The J gene is TRBJ2-1, the V gene TRBV7-9; 7 bases align to TRBD2. V gave up 5 bases and J gave up 5 bases; unmatched junction bases: 3. The CDR3 runs 13 residues. CDR1 and CDR2 from the germline V gene are SEHNR and FQNEAQ (reference sequence). The CDR3 nucleotides are TGTGCCAGCAGCCCGGGACTAAACAATGAGCAGTTCTTC. It is translated as CASSPGLNNEQFF.

This clonotype was observed at least ten times. The chain has TRBV5-5 and TRBJ2-7; 9 bases agree with TRBD1. Germline CDR1 reads SGHKS; CDR2 reads YYEKEE (reference sequence). V shed 2 bases, J shed 2 bases, and the junction held 8 bases outside the gene matches. The CDR3 loop spans 16 amino acids. In DNA form, the CDR3 reads TGTGCCAGCAGCTTTATGGGACAGGGACCTCCCTACGAGCAGTACTTC. It yields the protein CASSFMGQGPPYEQYF.